At least ten counts were recorded for the clone carrying this T cell receptor beta chain. The target antigen is unknown. V lost 4 bases and J lost 6; bases outside the gene matches: 12. Germline CDR1 reads SNHLY; CDR2 reads FYNNEI. The CDR3 totals 18 residues. RNA transcripts yielded amplified TCR beta CDR3 regions. First-round RT-PCR targeting the TCR CDR3 was performed with the HTBI primer set. MiXCR, applied by TCRdb to the multiplex PCR reads, yields one record per CDR3 protein. The data contain around 300,000 distinct CDR3 sequences, approximately 15% of them singletons. This sample was included in a study of T cells in Graves' hyperthyroidism and ophthalmopathy. Study-wide results and caveats: A 13 V-J signature model discriminated ophthalmopathy versus stable hyperthyroidism. Blood also contained most expanded thyroid clonotypes above 0.001.

Ophthalmopathy cases met thresholds of Clinical Activity Score at least 3, NOSPECS grade at least 4 and duration under 3 months. Exclusion of a patient resulted from uncontrolled infection, other autoimmune disease, pregnancy or lactation. Sequenced: blood. J is TRBJ1-6 and V is TRBV2; TRBD1 aligns across 10 bases. The source of this sequence is a woman aged 40 to 50 with Graves' ophthalmopathy. CDR3 sequence (DNA): TGTGCCAGCAGTGGGAACCCCACAGGGACAGGGGTTAATTCACCCCTCCACTTT. Protein: CASSGNPTGTGVNSPLHF.